This TCR beta chain was identified during a study of cytomegalovirus exposure and HLA in healthy donors. Study results and caveats: An ancestry cluster, one associated with Asian ancestry, reportedly showed fewer N-insertions than the 666-donor mean in a later analysis. Sequencing depth roughly uniform across donors was assumed in presence/absence analyses. A later analysis found common viral pathogens apparently linked to several of the most significant clusters.

Amplification used 60 Vbeta primers and 13 Jbeta primers. In the source study's methods: Roughly 12 million shared chains were among approximately 80 million unique TCR beta chains counted in a later analysis. The assay was immunoSEQ multiplex PCR, and TCRdb's table has in-frame clones only and misses some. V and J calls and clone size are those listed in that table; D and trimming were worked out from the DNA. The repertoire holds some 150,000 clones, with just under 80% as singletons. In the case of this clone: As yet, its antigen is unknown.

J lost 4 bases, V lost 4 bases, and 7 bases had no gene match. In germline, CDR1 is MGHRA, CDR2 YSYEKL. This CDR3 contains 15 residues. The sequence was obtained from a male donor in good health and CMV-seronegative. Specimen: PBMCs. The gene calls are TRBV4-1 and TRBJ1-2; the match to TRBD1 covers 9 bases. In nucleotides, the CDR3 is TGCGCCAGCAGCCTAACCCTGGGACAGGGCTATGGCTACACCTTC. This encodes CASSLTLGQGYGYTF.